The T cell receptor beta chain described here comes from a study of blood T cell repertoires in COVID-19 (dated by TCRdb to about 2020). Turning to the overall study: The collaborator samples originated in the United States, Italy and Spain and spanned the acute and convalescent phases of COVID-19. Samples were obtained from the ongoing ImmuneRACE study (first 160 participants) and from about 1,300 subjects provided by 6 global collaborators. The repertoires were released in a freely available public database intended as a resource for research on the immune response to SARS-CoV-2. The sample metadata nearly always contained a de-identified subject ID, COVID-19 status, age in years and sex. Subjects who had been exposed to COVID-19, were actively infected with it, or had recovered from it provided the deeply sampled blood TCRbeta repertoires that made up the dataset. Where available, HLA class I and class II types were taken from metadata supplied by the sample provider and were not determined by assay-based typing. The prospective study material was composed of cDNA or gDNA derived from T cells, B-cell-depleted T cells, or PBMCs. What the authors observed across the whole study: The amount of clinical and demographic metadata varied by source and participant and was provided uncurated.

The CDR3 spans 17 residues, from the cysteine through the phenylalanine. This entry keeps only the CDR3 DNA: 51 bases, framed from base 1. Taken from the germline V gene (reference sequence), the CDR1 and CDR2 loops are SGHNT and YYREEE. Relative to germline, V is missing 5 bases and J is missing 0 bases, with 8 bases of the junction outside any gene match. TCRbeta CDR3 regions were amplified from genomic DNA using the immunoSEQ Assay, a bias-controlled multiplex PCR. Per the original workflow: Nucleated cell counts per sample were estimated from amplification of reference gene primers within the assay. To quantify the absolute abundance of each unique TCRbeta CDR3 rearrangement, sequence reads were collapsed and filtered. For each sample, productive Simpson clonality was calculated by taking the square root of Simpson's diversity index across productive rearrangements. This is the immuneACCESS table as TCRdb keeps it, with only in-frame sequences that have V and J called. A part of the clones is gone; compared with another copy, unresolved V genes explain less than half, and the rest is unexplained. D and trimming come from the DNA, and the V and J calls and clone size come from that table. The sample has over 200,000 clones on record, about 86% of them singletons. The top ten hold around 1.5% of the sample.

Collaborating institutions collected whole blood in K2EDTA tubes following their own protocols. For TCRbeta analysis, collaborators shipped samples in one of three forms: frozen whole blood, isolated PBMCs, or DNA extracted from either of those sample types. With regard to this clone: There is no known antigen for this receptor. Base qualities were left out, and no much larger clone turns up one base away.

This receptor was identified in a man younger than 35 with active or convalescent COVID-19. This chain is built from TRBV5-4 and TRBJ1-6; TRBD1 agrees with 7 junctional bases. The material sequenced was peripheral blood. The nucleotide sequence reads TGTGCCAGCAGATATAGGGGGCCTAGCTCCTATAATTCACCCCTCCACTTT. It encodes CASRYRGPSSYNSPLHF.